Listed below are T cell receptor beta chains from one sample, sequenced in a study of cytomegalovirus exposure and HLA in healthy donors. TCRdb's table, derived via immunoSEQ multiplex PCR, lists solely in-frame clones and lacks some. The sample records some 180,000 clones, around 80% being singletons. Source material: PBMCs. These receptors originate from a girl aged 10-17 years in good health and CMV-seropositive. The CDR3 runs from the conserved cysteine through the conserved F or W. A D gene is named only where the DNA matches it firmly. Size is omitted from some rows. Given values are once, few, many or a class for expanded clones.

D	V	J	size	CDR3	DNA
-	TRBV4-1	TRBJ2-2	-	CASRDTNTGELFF	TGCGCCAGCAGGGACACGAACACCGGGGAGCTGTTTTTT
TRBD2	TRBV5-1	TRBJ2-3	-	CASSLFSGSLDTQYF	TGCGCCAGCAGCTTGTTTAGCGGGAGTTTAGATACGCAGTATTTT
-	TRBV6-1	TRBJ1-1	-	CASSEGQSNTEAFF	TGTGCCAGCAGTGAAGGGCAGTCGAACACTGAAGCTTTCTTT
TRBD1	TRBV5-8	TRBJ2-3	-	CASSFRRDRGFPDTQYF	TGTGCCAGCAGCTTCCGCCGGGACAGGGGATTTCCAGATACGCAGTATTTT
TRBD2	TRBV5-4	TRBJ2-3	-	CASSVRLAGPSTDTQYF	TGTGCCAGCAGCGTTAGACTAGCGGGACCTAGCACAGATACGCAGTATTTT
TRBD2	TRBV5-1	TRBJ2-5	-	CASSLGPAGNQETQYF	TGCGCCAGCAGCTTGGGTCCAGCGGGAAACCAAGAGACCCAGTACTTC
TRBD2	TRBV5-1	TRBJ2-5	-	CASREREGRTGQETQYF	TGCGCCAGCAGAGAGCGGGAGGGCCGAACGGGCCAAGAGACCCAGTACTTC
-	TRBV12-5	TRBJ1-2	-	CASGPRDSSNYGYTF	TGTGCTAGTGGACCCCGGGACTCCTCTAACTATGGCTACACCTTC
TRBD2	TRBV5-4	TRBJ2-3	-	CASSLRLAGTDTQYF	TGTGCCAGCAGCTTGAGACTAGCGGGCACAGATACGCAGTATTTT
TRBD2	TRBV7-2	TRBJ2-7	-	CASSLSSGNTREQYF	TGTGCCAGCAGCTTATCTAGCGGTAACACGAGGGAGCAGTACTTC
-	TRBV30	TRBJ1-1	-	CAWRRQRTEAFF	TGTGCCTGGAGACGACAGCGCACTGAAGCTTTCTTT
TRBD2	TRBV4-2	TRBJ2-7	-	CASSPGTTTYEQYF	TGTGCCAGCAGCCCCGGGACTACGACCTACGAGCAGTACTTC
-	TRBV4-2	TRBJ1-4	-	CASSQEWNSYEKLFF	TGTGCCAGCAGCCAAGAGTGGAACAGTTATGAAAAACTGTTTTTT
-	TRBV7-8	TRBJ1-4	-	CASSLGVVQEKLFF	TGTGCCAGCAGCTTAGGGGTGGTACAGGAAAAACTGTTTTTT
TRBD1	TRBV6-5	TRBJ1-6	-	CASSYLRGREGSPLHF	TGTGCCAGCAGTTACCTCAGGGGGCGCGAAGGTTCACCCCTCCACTTT
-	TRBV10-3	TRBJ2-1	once	CAISDYGKEYNEQFF	TGTGCCATCTCCGATTACGGGAAAGAGTACAATGAGCAGTTCTTC
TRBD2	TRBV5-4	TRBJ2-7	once	CASSPQGSGSTYEQYF	TGTGCCAGCAGCCCCCAGGGTAGCGGGAGTACCTACGAGCAGTACTTC
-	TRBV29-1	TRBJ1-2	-	CSARTDTNYGYTF	TGCAGCGCAAGGACAGATACTAACTATGGCTACACCTTC
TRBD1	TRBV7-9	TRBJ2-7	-	CASSYTGTDYEQYF	TGTGCCAGCAGCTACACCGGGACAGATTACGAGCAGTACTTC
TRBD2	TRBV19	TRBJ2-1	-	CASSIRLAGWNNEQFF	TGTGCCAGTAGTATAAGACTAGCGGGCTGGAACAATGAGCAGTTCTTC
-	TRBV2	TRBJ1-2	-	CASRKAVNYGYTF	TGTGCCAGCAGAAAAGCGGTAAACTATGGCTACACCTTC
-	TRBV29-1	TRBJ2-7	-	CSVGLLQGNNEQYF	TGCAGCGTTGGGCTTCTTCAGGGGAACAACGAGCAGTACTTC
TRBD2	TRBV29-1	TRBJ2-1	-	CSLRTSGGEQFF	TGCAGCCTACGGACTAGCGGGGGTGAGCAGTTCTTC
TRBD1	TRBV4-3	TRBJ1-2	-	CASSQGTGFGGGYTF	TGCGCCAGCAGCCAAGGGACAGGGTTCGGCGGGGGCTACACCTTC
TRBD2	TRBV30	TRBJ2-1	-	CAWSRDYPLEQFF	TGTGCCTGGAGTCGGGACTACCCCCTTGAGCAGTTCTTC
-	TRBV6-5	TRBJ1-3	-	CASSYSYGTGNTIYF	TGTGCCAGCAGTTACTCGTACGGTACTGGAAACACCATATATTTT
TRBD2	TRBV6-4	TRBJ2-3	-	CASSDRPGLGADTQYF	TGTGCCAGCAGTGATCGACCGGGACTAGGCGCAGATACGCAGTATTTT
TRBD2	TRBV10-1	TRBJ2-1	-	CAKTSVSRDEQFF	TGCGCCAAGACTAGCGTATCGAGGGATGAGCAGTTCTTC
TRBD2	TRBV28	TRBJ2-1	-	CASSRTSGHNEQFF	TGTGCCAGCTCAAGGACTAGCGGTCACAATGAGCAGTTCTTC
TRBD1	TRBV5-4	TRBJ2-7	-	CASSPTGVPLYEQYF	TGTGCCAGCAGTCCTACAGGGGTCCCTCTCTACGAGCAGTACTTC
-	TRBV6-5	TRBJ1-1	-	CASSLQPNTEAFF	TGTGCCAGCAGTTTACAGCCGAACACTGAAGCTTTCTTT
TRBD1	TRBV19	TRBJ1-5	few	CASSAGQVGVQPQHF	TGTGCCAGTAGTGCCGGACAGGTAGGTGTGCAGCCCCAGCATTTT
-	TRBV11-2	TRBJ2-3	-	CASSLGGLWGSGTQYF	TGTGCCAGCAGCTTGGGGGGGCTTTGGGGGAGTGGTACGCAGTATTTT
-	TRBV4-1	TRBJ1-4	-	CASSQVPPAEAANEKLFF	TGCGCCAGCAGCCAAGTTCCTCCCGCGGAGGCAGCTAATGAAAAACTGTTTTTT
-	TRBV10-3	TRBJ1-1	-	CAISEYSMNTEAFF	TGTGCCATCAGTGAGTACTCCATGAACACTGAAGCTTTCTTT
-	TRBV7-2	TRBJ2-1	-	CASSLDPFQWQFF	TGTGCCAGCAGCTTAGACCCGTTCCAGTGGCAGTTCTTC
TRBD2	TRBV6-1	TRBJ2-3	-	CASSALLARVTDTQYF	TGTGCCAGCAGTGCACTACTAGCGAGGGTGACAGATACGCAGTATTTT
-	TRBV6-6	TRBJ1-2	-	CASSTGGNYGYTF	TGTGCCAGCAGTACTGGGGGGAACTATGGCTACACCTTC
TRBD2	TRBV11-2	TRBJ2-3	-	CASISNPWEGAGAPSTQYF	TGTGCCAGCATCTCTAACCCATGGGAGGGAGCGGGAGCCCCATCAACGCAGTATTTT
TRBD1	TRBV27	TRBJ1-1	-	CASSSPSGGRTEAFF	TGTGCCAGCAGTTCCCCCTCAGGGGGCCGGACTGAAGCTTTCTTT
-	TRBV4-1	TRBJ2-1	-	CASSQDVPRVYNEQFF	TGCGCCAGCAGCCAAGATGTCCCCAGGGTATACAATGAGCAGTTCTTC
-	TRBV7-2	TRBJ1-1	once	CASSLAGNRARTEAFF	TGTGCCAGCAGCTTAGCCGGGAATAGGGCTCGTACTGAAGCTTTCTTT
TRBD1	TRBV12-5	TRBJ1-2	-	CASGLAASSRGDSSTNLYGYTF	TGTGCTAGTGGTTTGGCAGCCTCATCACGCGGGGACAGCAGCACCAACCTCTATGGCTACACCTTC
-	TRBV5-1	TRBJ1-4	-	CASSSTPGVGEKLFF	TGCGCCAGCAGCTCGACCCCAGGGGTTGGCGAAAAACTGTTTTTT
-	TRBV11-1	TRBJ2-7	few	CASSSRDKSYEQYF	TGTGCCAGCAGCTCACGGGACAAGTCCTACGAGCAGTACTTC
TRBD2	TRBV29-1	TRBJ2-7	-	CSVELSGARDYEQYF	TGCAGCGTTGAGTTAAGCGGGGCAAGGGACTACGAGCAGTACTTC
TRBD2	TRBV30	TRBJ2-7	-	CAWMIRGVTHEQYF	TGTGCCTGGATGATTCGGGGGGTCACCCACGAGCAGTACTTC
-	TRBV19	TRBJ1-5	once	CASSIGRNQPQHF	TGTGCCAGTAGTATAGGCAGAAATCAGCCCCAGCATTTT
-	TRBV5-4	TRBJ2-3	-	CASSLSRVTDTQYF	TGTGCCAGCAGCTTGAGTCGGGTGACAGATACGCAGTATTTT
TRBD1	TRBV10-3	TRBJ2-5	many	CAISDHRGEEETQYF	TGTGCCATCAGTGACCACAGGGGGGAGGAAGAGACCCAGTACTTC
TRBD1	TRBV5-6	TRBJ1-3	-	CASSPTGGKGNTIYF	TGTGCCAGCAGCCCGACAGGGGGCAAAGGAAACACCATATATTTT
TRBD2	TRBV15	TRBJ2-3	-	CATSTRTSGGYTDTQYF	TGTGCCACCAGCACGCGGACTAGCGGGGGTTACACAGATACGCAGTATTTT
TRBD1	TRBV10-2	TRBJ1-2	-	CASSVDTGDYGYTF	TGCGCCAGCAGCGTAGACACAGGGGACTATGGCTACACCTTC
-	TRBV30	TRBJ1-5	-	CAWKPKRGGGIQPQHF	TGTGCCTGGAAGCCTAAGCGGGGAGGGGGAATTCAGCCCCAGCATTTT
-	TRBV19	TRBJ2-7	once	CASSIWGQGAYEQYF	TGTGCCAGTAGTATTTGGGGTCAGGGCGCGTACGAGCAGTACTTC
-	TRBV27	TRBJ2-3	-	CASRSFPRPDWNTDTQYF	TGTGCCAGCAGAAGCTTCCCCCGCCCGGACTGGAACACAGATACGCAGTATTTT